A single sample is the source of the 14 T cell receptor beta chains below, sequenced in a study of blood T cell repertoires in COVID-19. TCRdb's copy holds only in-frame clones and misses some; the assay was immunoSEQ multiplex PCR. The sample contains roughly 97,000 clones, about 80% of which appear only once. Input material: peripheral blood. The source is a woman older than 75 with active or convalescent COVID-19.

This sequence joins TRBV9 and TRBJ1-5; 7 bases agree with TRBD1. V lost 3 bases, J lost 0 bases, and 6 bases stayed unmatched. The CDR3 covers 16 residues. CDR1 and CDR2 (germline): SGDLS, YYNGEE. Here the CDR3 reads CASSGGDSHSNQPQHF. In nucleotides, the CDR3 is TGTGCCAGCAGCGGAGGGGACAGCCATAGCAATCAGCCCCAGCATTTT.

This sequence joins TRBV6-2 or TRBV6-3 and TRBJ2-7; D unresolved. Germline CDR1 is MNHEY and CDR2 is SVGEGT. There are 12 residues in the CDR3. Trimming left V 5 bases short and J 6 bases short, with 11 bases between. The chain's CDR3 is CASSGSGGEQYF. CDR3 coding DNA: TGTGCCAGCAGTGGGTCCGGCGGCGAGCAGTACTTC.

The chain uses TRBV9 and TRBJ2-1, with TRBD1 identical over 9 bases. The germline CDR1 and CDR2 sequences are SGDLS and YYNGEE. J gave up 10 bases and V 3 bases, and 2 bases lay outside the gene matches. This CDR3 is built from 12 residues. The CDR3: CASSGGQGEQFF. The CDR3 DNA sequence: TGTGCCAGCAGCGGCGGACAGGGGGAGCAGTTCTTC.

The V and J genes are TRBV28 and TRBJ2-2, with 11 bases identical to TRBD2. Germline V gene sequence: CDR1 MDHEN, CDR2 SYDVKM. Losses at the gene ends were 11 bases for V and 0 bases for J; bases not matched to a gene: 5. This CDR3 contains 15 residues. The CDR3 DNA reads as TGTGCCGGGCTAGCGGGGGGCCCGAACACCGGGGAGCTGTTTTTT. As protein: CAGLAGGPNTGELFF.

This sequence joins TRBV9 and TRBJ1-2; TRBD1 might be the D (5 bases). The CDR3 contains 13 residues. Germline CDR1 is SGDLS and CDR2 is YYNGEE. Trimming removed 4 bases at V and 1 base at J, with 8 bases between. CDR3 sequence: CASSLGLNYGYTF. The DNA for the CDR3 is TGTGCCAGCAGCTTGGGACTTAACTATGGCTACACCTTC. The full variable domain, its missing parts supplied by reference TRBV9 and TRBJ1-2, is DSGVTQTPKHLITATGQRVTLRCSPRSGDLSVYWYQQSLDQGLQFLIQYYNGEERAKGNILERFSAQQFPDLHSELNLSSLELGDSALYFCASSLGLNYGYTFGSGTRLTVV.

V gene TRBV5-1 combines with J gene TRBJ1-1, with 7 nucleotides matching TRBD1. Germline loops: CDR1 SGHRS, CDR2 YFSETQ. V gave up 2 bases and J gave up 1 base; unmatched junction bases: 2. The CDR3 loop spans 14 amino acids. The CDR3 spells CASSFTGENTEAFF. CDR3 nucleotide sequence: TGCGCCAGCAGCTTTACAGGGGAGAACACTGAAGCTTTCTTT.

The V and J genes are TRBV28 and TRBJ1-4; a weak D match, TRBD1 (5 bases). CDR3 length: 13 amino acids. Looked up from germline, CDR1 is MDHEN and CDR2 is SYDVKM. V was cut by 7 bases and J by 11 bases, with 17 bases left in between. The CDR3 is CASTTGGTGKLFF. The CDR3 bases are TGTGCCAGCACGACGGGGGGGACGGGGAAACTGTTTTTT.

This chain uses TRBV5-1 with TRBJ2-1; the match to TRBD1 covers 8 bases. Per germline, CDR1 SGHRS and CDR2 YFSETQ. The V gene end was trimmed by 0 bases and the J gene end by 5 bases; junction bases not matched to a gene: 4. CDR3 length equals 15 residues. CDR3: CASSLGGTGNNEQFF. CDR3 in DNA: TGCGCCAGCAGCTTGGGAGGGACAGGCAACAATGAGCAGTTCTTC.

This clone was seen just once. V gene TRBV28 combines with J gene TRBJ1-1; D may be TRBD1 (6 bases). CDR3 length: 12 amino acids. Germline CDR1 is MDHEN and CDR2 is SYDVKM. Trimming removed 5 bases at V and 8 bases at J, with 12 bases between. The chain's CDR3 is CASSRTAMEAFF. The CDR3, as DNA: TGTGCCAGCAGTCGGACAGCGATGGAAGCTTTCTTT.

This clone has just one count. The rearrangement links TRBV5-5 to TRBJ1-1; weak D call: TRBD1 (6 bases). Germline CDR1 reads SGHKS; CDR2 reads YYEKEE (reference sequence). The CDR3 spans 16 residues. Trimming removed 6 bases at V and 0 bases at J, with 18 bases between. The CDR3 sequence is CASNFQGIWMNTEAFF. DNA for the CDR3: TGTGCCAGCAACTTCCAGGGGATCTGGATGAACACTGAAGCTTTCTTT.

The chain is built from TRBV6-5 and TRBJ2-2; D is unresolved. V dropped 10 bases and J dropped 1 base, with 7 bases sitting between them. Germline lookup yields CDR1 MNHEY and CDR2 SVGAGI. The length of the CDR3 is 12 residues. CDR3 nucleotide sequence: TGTGCCACCAGGAGGAACACCGGGGAGCTGTTTTTT. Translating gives CATRRNTGELFF.

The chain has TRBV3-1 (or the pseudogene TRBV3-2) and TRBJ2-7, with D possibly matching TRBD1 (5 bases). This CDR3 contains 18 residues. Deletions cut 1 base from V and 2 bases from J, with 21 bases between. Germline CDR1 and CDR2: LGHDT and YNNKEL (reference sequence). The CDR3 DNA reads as TGTGCCAGCAGCCAAGCACGCCTGACCCGGACAAATGCCTACGAGCAGTACTTC. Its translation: CASSQARLTRTNAYEQYF.

The CDR3 here is CASSYPGQPLGTEAFF. DNA for the CDR3: TGTGCCAGCAGCTATCCGGGACAGCCATTGGGCACTGAAGCTTTCTTT. The gene calls are TRBV7-2 and TRBJ1-1; 7 positions match TRBD1. This CDR3 has 16 residues. Germline values: CDR1 SGHTA, CDR2 FQGNSA. V lost 4 bases to trimming and J lost 4 bases; unmatched junction nucleotides: 12.

The CDR3 protein is CASSTDRGGSQPQHF. DNA for the CDR3: TGTGCCAGTAGTACGGACAGGGGCGGGTCTCAGCCCCAGCATTTT. The rearrangement uses TRBV19 and TRBJ1-5, with 9 nucleotides matching TRBD1. The CDR3 is 15 amino acids. The V and J ends lost 4 bases and 6 bases, in that order; junction bases with no gene match: 7. Germline loops: CDR1 LNHDA, CDR2 SQIVND (reference sequence).